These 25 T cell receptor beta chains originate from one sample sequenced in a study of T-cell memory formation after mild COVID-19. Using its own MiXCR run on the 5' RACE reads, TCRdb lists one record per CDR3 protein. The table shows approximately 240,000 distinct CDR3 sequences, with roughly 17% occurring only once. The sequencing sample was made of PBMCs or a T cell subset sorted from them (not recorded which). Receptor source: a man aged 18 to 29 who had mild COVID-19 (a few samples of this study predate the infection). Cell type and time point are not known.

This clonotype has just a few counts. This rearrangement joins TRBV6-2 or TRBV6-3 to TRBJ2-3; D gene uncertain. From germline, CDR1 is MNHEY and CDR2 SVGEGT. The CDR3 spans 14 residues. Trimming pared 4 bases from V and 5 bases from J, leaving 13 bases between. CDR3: CASSSPYPGDTQYF. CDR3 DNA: TGTGCCAGCAGTTCGCCTTACCCCGGAGATACGCAGTATTTT.

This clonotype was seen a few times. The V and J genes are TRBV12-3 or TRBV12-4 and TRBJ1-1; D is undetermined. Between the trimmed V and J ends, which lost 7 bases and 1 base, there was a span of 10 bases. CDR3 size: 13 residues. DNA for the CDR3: TGTGCCAGCACCTTGCAAGGGAACACTGAAGCTTTCTTT. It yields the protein CASTLQGNTEAFF.

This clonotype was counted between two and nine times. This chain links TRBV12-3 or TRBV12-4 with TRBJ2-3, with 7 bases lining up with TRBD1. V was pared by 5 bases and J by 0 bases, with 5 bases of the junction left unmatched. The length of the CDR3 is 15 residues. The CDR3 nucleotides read TGTGCCAGCAGTCCCCAGGGGGTTAGCACAGATACGCAGTATTTT. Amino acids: CASSPQGVSTDTQYF.

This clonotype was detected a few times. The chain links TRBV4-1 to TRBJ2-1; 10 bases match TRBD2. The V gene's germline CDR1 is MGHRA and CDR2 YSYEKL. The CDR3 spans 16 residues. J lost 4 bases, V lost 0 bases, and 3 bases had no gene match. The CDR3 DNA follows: TGCGCCAGCAGCCAAGAGGAACTAGCGGGGTACAATGAGCAGTTCTTC. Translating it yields CASSQEELAGYNEQFF.

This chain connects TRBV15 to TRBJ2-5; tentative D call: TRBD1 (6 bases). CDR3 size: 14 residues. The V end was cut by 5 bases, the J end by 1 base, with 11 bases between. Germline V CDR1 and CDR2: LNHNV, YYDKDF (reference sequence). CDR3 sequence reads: CATSGQLGQETQYF. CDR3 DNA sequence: TGTGCCACCAGCGGACAGTTAGGCCAAGAGACCCAGTACTTC.

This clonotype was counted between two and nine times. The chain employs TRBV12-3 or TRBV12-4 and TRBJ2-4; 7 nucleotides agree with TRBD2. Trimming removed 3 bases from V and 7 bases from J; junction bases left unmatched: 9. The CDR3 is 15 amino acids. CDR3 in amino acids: CASSLFRTSWNIQYF. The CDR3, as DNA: TGTGCCAGCAGTTTGTTTCGGACTAGTTGGAACATTCAGTACTTC.

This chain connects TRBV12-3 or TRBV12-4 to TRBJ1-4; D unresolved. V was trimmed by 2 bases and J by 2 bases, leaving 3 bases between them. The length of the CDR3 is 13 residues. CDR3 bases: TGTGCCAGCAGTTTAAACACTAATGAAAAACTGTTTTTT. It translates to CASSLNTNEKLFF.

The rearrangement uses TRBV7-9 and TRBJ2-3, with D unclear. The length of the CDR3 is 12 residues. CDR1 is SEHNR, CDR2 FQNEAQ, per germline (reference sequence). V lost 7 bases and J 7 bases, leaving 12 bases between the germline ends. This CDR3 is CASTPGDYTQYF. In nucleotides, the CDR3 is TGTGCCAGCACCCCTGGAGATTATACGCAGTATTTT. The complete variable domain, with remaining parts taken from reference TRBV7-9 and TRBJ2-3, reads DTGVSQNPRHKITKRGQNVTFRCDPISEHNRLYWYRQTLGQGPEFLTYFQNEAQLEKSRLLSDRFSAERPKGSFSTLEIQRTEQGDSAMYLCASTPGDYTQYFGPGTRLTVL.

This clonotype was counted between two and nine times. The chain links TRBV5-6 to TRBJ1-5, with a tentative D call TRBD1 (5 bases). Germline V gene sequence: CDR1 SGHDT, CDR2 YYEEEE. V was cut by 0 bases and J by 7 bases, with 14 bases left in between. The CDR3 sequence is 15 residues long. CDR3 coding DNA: TGTGCCAGCAGCTTGGGCCCGAGTCCAGGGCAGCCCCAGCATTTT. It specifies CASSLGPSPGQPQHF.

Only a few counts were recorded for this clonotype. CDR3 sequence: CASSQRNPSAQETQYF. CDR3 sequence (DNA): TGCGCCAGCAGCCAACGGAATCCGTCGGCTCAAGAGACCCAGTACTTC. The V gene is TRBV4-1, the J gene TRBJ2-5; D gene ambiguous. The CDR3 sequence is 16 residues long. The germline gives CDR1 MGHRA, CDR2 YSYEKL. Trimming took off 2 bases at V and 2 bases at J, with 15 bases between the two ends.

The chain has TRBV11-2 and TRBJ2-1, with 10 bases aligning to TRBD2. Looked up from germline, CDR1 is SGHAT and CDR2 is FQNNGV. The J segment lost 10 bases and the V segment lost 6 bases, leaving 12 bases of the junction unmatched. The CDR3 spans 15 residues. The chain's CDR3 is CASRRSGGAKWEQFF. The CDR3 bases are TGTGCCAGCAGACGAAGCGGGGGGGCGAAGTGGGAGCAGTTCTTC.

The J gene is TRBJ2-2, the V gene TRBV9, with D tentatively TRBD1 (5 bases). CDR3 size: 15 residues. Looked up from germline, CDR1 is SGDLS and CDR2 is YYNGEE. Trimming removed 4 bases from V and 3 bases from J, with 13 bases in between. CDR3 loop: CASSSTNRYTGELFF. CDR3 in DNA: TGTGCCAGCAGCTCAACGAACAGGTACACCGGGGAGCTGTTTTTT.

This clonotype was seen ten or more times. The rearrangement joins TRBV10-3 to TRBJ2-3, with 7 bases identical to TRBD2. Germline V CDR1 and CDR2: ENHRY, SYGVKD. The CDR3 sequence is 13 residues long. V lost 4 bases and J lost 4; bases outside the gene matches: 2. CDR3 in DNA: TGTGCCATCAGTGTAAGCGGGGCAGATACGCAGTATTTT. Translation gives CAISVSGADTQYF.

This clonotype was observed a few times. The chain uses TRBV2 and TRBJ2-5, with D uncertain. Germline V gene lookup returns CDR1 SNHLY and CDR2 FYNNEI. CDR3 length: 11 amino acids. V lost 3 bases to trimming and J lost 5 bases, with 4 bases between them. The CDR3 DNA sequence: TGTGCCAGCAGTGATTGGGAGACCCAGTACTTC. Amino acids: CASSDWETQYF.

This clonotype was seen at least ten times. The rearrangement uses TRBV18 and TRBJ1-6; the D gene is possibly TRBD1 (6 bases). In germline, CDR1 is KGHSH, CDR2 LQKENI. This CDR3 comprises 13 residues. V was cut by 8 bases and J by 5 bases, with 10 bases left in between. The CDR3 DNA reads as TGTGCCAGCCAGGACAGAGATAATTCACCCCTCCACTTT. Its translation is CASQDRDNSPLHF.

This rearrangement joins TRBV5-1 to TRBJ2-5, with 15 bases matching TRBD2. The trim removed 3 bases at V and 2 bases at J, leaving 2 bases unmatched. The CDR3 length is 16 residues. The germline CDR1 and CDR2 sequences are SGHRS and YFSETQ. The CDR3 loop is CASSWGTSGGQETQYF. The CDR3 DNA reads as TGCGCCAGCAGCTGGGGGACTAGCGGGGGGCAAGAGACCCAGTACTTC. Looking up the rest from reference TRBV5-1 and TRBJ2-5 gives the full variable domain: KAGVTQTPRYLIKTRGQQVTLSCSPISGHRSVSWYQQTPGQGLQFLFEYFSETQRNKGNFPGRFSGRQFSNSRSEMNVSTLELGDSALYLCASSWGTSGGQETQYFGPGTRLLVL.

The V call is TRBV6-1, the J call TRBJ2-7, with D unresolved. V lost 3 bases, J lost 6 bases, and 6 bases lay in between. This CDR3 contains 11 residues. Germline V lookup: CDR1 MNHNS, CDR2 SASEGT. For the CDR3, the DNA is TGTGCCAGCAGTGACGATCGCGAGCAGTACGTC. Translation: CASSDDREQYV.

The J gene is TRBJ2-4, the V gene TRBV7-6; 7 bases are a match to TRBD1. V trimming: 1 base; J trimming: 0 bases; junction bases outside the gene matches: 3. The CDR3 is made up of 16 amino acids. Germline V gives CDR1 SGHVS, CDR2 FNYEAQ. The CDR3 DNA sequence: TGTGCCAGCAGCTTAGGACAGGGCTTAGCCAAAAACATTCAGTACTTC. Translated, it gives CASSLGQGLAKNIQYF.

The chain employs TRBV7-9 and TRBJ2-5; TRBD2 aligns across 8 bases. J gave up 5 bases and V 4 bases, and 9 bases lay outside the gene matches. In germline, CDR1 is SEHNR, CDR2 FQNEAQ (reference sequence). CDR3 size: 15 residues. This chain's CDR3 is CASSSGLDHRETQYF. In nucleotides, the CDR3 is TGTGCCAGCAGCTCGGGACTAGACCACCGGGAGACCCAGTACTTC.

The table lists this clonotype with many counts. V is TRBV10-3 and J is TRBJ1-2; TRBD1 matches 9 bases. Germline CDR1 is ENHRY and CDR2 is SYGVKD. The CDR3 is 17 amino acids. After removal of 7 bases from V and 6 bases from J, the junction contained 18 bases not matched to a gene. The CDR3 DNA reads TGTGCCATCAAACCCCTGGCTGGGACAGGGAAGGAACATGGCTACACCTTC. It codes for CAIKPLAGTGKEHGYTF.

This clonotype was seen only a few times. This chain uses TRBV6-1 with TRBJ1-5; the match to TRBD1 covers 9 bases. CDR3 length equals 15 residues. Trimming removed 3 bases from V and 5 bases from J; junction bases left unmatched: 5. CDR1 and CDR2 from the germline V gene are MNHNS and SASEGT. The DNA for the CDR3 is TGTGCCAGCAGTGACGGGACAGGGTGGGATCAGCCCCAGCATTTT. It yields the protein CASSDGTGWDQPQHF.

CDR3 DNA sequence: TGTGCCAGCAGACTCGAAATTGGAAACACCATATATTTT. It encodes CASRLEIGNTIYF. The chain recombines TRBV6-5 with TRBJ1-3; D call uncertain. V was cut by 6 bases and J by 3 bases, with 9 bases left in between. The CDR3 runs to 13 residues. Germline lookup yields CDR1 MNHEY and CDR2 SVGAGI.

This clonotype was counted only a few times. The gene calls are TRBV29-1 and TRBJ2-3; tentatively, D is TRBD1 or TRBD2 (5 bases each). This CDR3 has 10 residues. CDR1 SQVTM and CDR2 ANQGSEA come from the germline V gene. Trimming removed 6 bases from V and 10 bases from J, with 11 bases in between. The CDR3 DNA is TGCAGCGTGGACGGGGCGGCGCAGTATTTT. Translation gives CSVDGAAQYF.

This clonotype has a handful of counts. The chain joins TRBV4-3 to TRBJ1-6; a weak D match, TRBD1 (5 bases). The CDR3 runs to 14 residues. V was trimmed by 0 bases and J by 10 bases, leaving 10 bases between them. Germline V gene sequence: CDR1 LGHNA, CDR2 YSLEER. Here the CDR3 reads CASSQDGGWSPLHF. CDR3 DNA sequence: TGCGCCAGCAGCCAAGATGGGGGTTGGTCACCCCTCCACTTT.

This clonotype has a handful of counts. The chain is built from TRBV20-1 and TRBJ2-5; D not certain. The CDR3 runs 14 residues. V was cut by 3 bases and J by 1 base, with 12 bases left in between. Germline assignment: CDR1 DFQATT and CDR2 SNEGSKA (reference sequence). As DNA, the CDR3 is TGCAGTGCTAGGGCTCGGGCCCCCCAAGAGACCCAGTACTTC. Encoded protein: CSARARAPQETQYF.